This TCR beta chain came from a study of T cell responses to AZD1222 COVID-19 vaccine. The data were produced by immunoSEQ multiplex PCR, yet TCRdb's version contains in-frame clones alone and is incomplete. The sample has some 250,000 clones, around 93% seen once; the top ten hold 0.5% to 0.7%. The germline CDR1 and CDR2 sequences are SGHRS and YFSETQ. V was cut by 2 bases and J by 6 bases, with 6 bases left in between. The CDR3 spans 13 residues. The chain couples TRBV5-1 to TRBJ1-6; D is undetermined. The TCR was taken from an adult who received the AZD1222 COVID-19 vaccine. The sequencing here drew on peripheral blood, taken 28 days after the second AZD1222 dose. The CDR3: CASSLESNSPLHF. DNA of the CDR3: TGCGCCAGCAGCTTAGAAAGTAATTCACCCCTCCACTTT. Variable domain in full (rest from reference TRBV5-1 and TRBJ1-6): KAGVTQTPRYLIKTRGQQVTLSCSPISGHRSVSWYQQTPGQGLQFLFEYFSETQRNKGNFPGRFSGRQFSNSRSEMNVSTLELGDSALYLCASSLESNSPLHFGNGTRLTVT.